These 24 T cell receptor beta chains were all obtained from the same sample, sequenced in a study of blood T cell repertoires in COVID-19. Sequenced by immunoSEQ multiplex PCR; TCRdb stores in-frame clones only, minus some. The top ten clones hold roughly 4.1% of a sample with 200,000 to 250,000 clones, approximately 90% of them seen once. The sample consisted of peripheral blood. Every receptor here comes from a man aged 50 to 60 with acute or convalescent COVID-19.

There are a few counts of this clone. The V and J genes are TRBV2 and TRBJ2-1; D uncertain. The germline gives CDR1 SNHLY, CDR2 FYNNEI. The length of the CDR3 is 12 residues. Trimming pared 6 bases from V and 5 bases from J, leaving 8 bases between. CDR3 nucleotide sequence: TGTGCCAGCAGGATCAGCGACAATGAGCAGTTCTTC. Amino acids: CASRISDNEQFF. Based on the CDR3 plus reference TRBV2 and TRBJ2-1, the full variable domain is EPEVTQTPSHQVTQMGQEVILRCVPISNHLYFYWYRQILGQKVEFLVSFYNNEISEKSEIFDDQFSVERPDGSNFTLKIRSTKLEDSAMYFCASRISDNEQFFGPGTRLTVL.

The chain is built from TRBV9 and TRBJ1-3; D possibly corresponds to TRBD1 (5 bases). In germline, CDR1 is SGDLS, CDR2 YYNGEE. The CDR3 covers 17 residues. Between the trimmed V and J ends, which lost 3 bases and 3 bases, there was a span of 19 bases. CDR3 nucleotide sequence: TGTGCCAGCAGCGAGCTCTGGGGCGGGGGAGGTGGAAACACCATATATTTT. This codes for CASSELWGGGGGNTIYF.

The genes are TRBV6-5 and TRBJ1-6; D call uncertain. Per the germline V gene, CDR1 is MNHEY and CDR2 is SVGAGI. Deletions cut 2 bases from V and 14 bases from J, with 13 bases between. The CDR3 extends over 13 amino acids. In nucleotides, the CDR3 is TGTGCCAGCAGTTACGATTCTCGGTTGGCCCTCCACTTT. It codes for CASSYDSRLALHF.

The chain employs TRBV5-5 and TRBJ1-1, with D tentatively TRBD1 (6 bases). V lost 3 bases to trimming and J lost 0 bases, with 9 bases between them. Per the germline V gene, CDR1 is SGHKS and CDR2 is YYEKEE (reference sequence). CDR3 length: 14 amino acids. The CDR3 bases are TGTGCCAGCAGCTCCGGGACACTGAACACTGAAGCTTTCTTT. Protein sequence: CASSSGTLNTEAFF.

The chain is built from TRBV6-1 and TRBJ1-1, with D hard to call. Germline CDR1 MNHNS, CDR2 SASEGT. Trimming left V 3 bases short and J 5 bases short, with 13 bases between. This CDR3 is built from 14 residues. The CDR3 region has the DNA TGTGCCAGCAGTGATCGGGAAGGAAGGACTGAAGCTTTCTTT. It translates to CASSDREGRTEAFF.

The chain couples TRBV6-5 to TRBJ1-1, with a weak D call TRBD1 (5 bases). Germline lookup yields CDR1 MNHEY and CDR2 SVGAGI. The CDR3 extends over 14 amino acids. With 6 bases removed from V and 1 base from J, the gap between germline ends came to 12 bases. CDR3 in amino acids: CASRSGGENTEAFF. The CDR3 DNA follows: TGTGCCAGCAGGTCTGGGGGGGAGAACACTGAAGCTTTCTTT.

Worth noting for this clone: The same CDR3 can be traced to other DNA sequences in this sample. The chain combines TRBV11-2 with TRBJ1-1; perhaps TRBD1 as D (6 bases). Trimming took 5 bases from V and 1 from J, leaving 11 bases between them. The CDR3 contains 14 residues. Germline lookup yields CDR1 SGHAT and CDR2 FQNNGV. CDR3 amino acids: CASSPTGQNTEAFF. The CDR3 coding sequence is TGTGCCAGCAGCCCTACAGGGCAGAACACTGAAGCTTTCTTT.

This chain connects TRBV6-1 to TRBJ1-3; no firm D call. This CDR3 is built from 15 residues. V was cut by 2 bases and J by 3 bases, with 11 bases left in between. Germline CDR1 MNHNS, CDR2 SASEGT. This chain's CDR3 is CASSENGLFGNTIYF. CDR3 in DNA: TGTGCCAGCAGTGAAAATGGGCTCTTTGGAAACACCATATATTTT.

The gene calls are TRBV7-9 and TRBJ2-4, with 7 bases identical to TRBD1. CDR1 SEHNR and CDR2 FQNEAQ come from the germline V gene (reference sequence). V shed 5 bases and J 0 bases; nucleotides not matched to a gene: 10. This CDR3 contains 17 residues. CDR3 protein: CASSPPPGTEAKNIQYF. Written as DNA, the CDR3 is TGTGCCAGCAGCCCACCCCCCGGGACAGAAGCCAAAAACATTCAGTACTTC.

On this clone: Other DNA sequences within the sample encode an identical CDR3. CDR3 bases: TGTGCCAGCAGCCATTCTGGAAACACCATATATTTT. Residues: CASSHSGNTIYF. The chain joins TRBV12-3 or TRBV12-4 to TRBJ1-3; D gene ambiguous. Trimming cost V 6 bases and J 1 base, with 4 bases left between them. CDR3 length: 12 residues.

J is TRBJ2-5 and V is TRBV2, with D possibly being TRBD2 (6 bases). The CDR3 is made up of 14 amino acids. Germline values: CDR1 SNHLY, CDR2 FYNNEI. V was clipped by 2 bases and J by 4 bases, with 11 bases between them. The CDR3 nucleotides are TGTGCCAGCAGTGAAATCCCCGGGGGAGAGACCCAGTACTTC. It codes for CASSEIPGGETQYF. Together with reference TRBV2 and TRBJ2-5, the CDR3 gives the full variable domain: EPEVTQTPSHQVTQMGQEVILRCVPISNHLYFYWYRQILGQKVEFLVSFYNNEISEKSEIFDDQFSVERPDGSNFTLKIRSTKLEDSAMYFCASSEIPGGETQYFGPGTRLLVL.

The chain links TRBV7-2 to TRBJ1-6; D may be TRBD1 (5 bases). The V gene's germline CDR1 is SGHTA and CDR2 FQGNSA. The CDR3 extends over 16 amino acids. Trimming took off 5 bases at V and 7 bases at J, with 18 bases between the two ends. The CDR3 spells CASSVPRTSQNSPLHF. The CDR3 region has the DNA TGTGCCAGCAGCGTACCGCGGACATCTCAAAATTCACCCCTCCACTTT.

This clone was detected only once. The genes are TRBV6-5 and TRBJ1-1; 7 nucleotides align to TRBD1. Germline assignment: CDR1 MNHEY and CDR2 SVGAGI. The CDR3 is 13 residues long. The V segment lost 2 bases and the J segment 5 bases; nucleotides outside the gene matches: 2. The CDR3 sequence is CASSYQGVTEAFF. CDR3 bases: TGTGCCAGCAGTTACCAGGGGGTGACTGAAGCTTTCTTT.

This clone was seen only once. V is TRBV2 and J is TRBJ1-1, with TRBD1 as a possible D gene (5 bases). CDR1 is SNHLY and CDR2 is FYNNEI in the germline V gene. Deletions cut 6 bases from V and 1 base from J, with 9 bases between. This CDR3 has 13 residues. CDR3 sequence (DNA): TGTGCCAGCAGGGGCCAGGGGAACACTGAAGCTTTCTTT. It is translated as CASRGQGNTEAFF. Together with reference TRBV2 and TRBJ1-1, the CDR3 gives the full variable domain: EPEVTQTPSHQVTQMGQEVILRCVPISNHLYFYWYRQILGQKVEFLVSFYNNEISEKSEIFDDQFSVERPDGSNFTLKIRSTKLEDSAMYFCASRGQGNTEAFFGQGTRLTVV.

The chain joins TRBV14 to TRBJ1-2, with D unclear. V was shortened by 4 bases and J by 4 bases, with 7 bases between the two germline ends. This CDR3 comprises 12 residues. Germline CDR1 and CDR2: SGHDN and FVKESK. CDR3 residues: CASSRGIYGYTF. The DNA for the CDR3 is TGTGCCAGCAGCCGAGGGATCTATGGCTACACCTTC.

This chain joins TRBV5-1 and TRBJ2-7; 7 bases line up with TRBD2. The CDR3 contains 15 residues. With 5 bases clipped from V and 4 bases from J, the junction kept 12 bases outside the gene matches. Germline loops: CDR1 SGHRS, CDR2 YFSETQ. CDR3 coding DNA: TGCGCCAGCAGTCGGCTTGGGGAGGGGACGTACGAGCAGTACTTC. Translation: CASSRLGEGTYEQYF.

The chain links TRBV7-3 to TRBJ1-1; 7 bases fit TRBD1. Trimming removed 2 bases from V and 1 base from J; junction bases left unmatched: 4. The V gene's germline CDR1 is SGHTA and CDR2 FQGTGA. CDR3 size: 15 residues. The DNA of the CDR3 is TGTGCCAGCAGCTTAGAGGGGGCGGGGAACACTGAAGCTTTCTTT. This encodes CASSLEGAGNTEAFF.

The genes are TRBV3-1 (or the pseudogene TRBV3-2) and TRBJ1-2; no clear D. The V and J ends lost 1 base and 5 bases respectively, with 11 bases between them. CDR3 length: 14 amino acids. Per germline, CDR1 LGHDT and CDR2 YNNKEL (reference sequence). The CDR3 DNA is TGTGCCAGCAGCCAAGGGGTCGGGTTTTATGGCTACACCTTC. This gives the protein CASSQGVGFYGYTF.

Remarks on this clone: Other nucleotide sequences in the sample specify the same CDR3. The chain joins TRBV9 to TRBJ1-2; 8 bases align to TRBD1. This CDR3 region has 15 residues. V was clipped by 0 bases and J by 2 bases; unmatched bases: 3. Germline lookup yields CDR1 SGDLS and CDR2 YYNGEE. In DNA, the CDR3 is TGTGCCAGCAGCGTAGGCCGGACAGGGAACTATGGCTACACCTTC. Translation: CASSVGRTGNYGYTF.

This clone was observed once. This chain connects TRBV14 to TRBJ1-2; TRBD1 is a possible D gene (6 bases). Germline assignment: CDR1 SGHDN and CDR2 FVKESK. V gave up 6 bases and J gave up 7 bases, with 15 bases separating them. The length of the CDR3 is 13 residues. CDR3 nucleotides: TGTGCCAGCAGTCACGCCAGGGGTAGTGGCTACACCTTC. This encodes CASSHARGSGYTF. The variable domain in full, completed from reference TRBV14 and TRBJ1-2, reads EAGVTQFPSHSVIEKGQTVTLRCDPISGHDNLYWYRRVMGKEIKFLLHFVKESKQDESGMPNNRFLAERTGGTYSTLKVQPAELEDSGVYFCASSHARGSGYTFGSGTRLTVV.

This clone has just a few counts. The rearrangement joins TRBV27 to TRBJ2-5; D uncertain. Trimming took 2 bases from V and 10 from J, leaving 23 bases between them. The germline gives CDR1 MNHEY, CDR2 SMNVEV (reference sequence). The CDR3 is 16 amino acids. As DNA, the CDR3 is TGTGCCAGCAGTTTAACCTATGGCCTTAACCGACTGAGCCAGTACTTC. Translation: CASSLTYGLNRLSQYF.

The chain uses TRBV10-2 and TRBJ1-2; TRBD1 might be the D (6 bases). This CDR3 is built from 14 residues. Trimming stripped 2 bases from V and 5 bases from J, with 12 bases between. CDR1 is WSHSY, CDR2 SAAADI, per germline. CDR3: CASSEEPRGYGYTF. The DNA for the CDR3 is TGCGCCAGCAGTGAGGAGCCCAGGGGATATGGCTACACCTTC.

V is TRBV5-5 and J is TRBJ1-1; D not resolved. The CDR3 totals 13 residues. V was cut by 2 bases and J by 2 bases, with 7 bases left in between. Germline V lookup: CDR1 SGHKS, CDR2 YYEKEE (reference sequence). The CDR3 coding sequence is TGTGCCAGCAGCTTCAGTTTTAACACTGAAGCTTTCTTT. Amino acids: CASSFSFNTEAFF.

The chain employs TRBV6-1 and TRBJ1-1, with a tentative D call TRBD1 (5 bases). Trimming pared 1 base from V and 0 bases from J, leaving 9 bases between. Germline V lookup: CDR1 MNHNS, CDR2 SASEGT. The length of the CDR3 is 15 residues. Written as DNA, the CDR3 is TGTGCCAGCAGTGAAGTAGGGGTGATGAACACTGAAGCTTTCTTT. Its protein product is CASSEVGVMNTEAFF.